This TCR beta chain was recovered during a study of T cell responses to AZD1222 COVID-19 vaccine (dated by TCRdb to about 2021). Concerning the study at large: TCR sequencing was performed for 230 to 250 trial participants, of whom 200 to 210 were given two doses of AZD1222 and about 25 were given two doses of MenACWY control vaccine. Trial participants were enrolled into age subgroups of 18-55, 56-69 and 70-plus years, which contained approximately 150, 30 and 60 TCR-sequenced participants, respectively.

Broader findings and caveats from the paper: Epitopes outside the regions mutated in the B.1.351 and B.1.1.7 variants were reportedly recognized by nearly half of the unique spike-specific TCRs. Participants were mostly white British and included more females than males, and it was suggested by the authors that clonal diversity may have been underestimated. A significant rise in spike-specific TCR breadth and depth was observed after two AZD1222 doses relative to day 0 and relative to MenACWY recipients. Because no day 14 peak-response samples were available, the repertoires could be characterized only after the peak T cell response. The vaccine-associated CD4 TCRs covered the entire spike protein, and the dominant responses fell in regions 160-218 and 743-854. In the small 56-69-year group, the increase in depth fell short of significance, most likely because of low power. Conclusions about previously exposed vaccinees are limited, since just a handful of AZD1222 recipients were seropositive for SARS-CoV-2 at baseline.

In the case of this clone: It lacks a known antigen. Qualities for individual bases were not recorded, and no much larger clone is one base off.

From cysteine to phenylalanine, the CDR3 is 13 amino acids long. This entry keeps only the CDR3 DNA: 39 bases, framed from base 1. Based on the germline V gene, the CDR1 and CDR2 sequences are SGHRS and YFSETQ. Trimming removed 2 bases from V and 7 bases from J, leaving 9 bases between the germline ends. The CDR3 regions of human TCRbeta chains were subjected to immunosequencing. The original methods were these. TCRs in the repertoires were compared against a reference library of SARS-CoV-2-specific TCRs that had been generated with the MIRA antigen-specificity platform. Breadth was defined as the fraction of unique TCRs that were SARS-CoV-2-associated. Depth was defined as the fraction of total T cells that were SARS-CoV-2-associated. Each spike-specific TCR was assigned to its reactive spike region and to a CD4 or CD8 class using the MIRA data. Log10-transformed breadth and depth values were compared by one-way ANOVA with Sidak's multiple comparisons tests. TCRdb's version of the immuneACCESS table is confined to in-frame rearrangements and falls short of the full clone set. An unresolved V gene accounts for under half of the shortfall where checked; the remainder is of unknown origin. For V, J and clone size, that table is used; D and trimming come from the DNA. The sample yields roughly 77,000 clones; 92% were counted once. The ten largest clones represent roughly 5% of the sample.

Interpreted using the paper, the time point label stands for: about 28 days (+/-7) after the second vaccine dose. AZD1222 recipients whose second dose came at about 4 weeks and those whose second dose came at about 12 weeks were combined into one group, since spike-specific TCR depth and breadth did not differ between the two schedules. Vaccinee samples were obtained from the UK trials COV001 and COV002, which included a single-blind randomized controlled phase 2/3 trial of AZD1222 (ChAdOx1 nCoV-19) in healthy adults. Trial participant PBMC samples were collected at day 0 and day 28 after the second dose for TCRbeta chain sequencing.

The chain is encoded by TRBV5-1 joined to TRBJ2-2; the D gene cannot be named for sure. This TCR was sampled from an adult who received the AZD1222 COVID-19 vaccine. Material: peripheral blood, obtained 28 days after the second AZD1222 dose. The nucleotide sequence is TGCGCCAGCAGCTTATTGTTTGACGGGGAGCTGTTTTTT. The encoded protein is CASSLLFDGELFF.